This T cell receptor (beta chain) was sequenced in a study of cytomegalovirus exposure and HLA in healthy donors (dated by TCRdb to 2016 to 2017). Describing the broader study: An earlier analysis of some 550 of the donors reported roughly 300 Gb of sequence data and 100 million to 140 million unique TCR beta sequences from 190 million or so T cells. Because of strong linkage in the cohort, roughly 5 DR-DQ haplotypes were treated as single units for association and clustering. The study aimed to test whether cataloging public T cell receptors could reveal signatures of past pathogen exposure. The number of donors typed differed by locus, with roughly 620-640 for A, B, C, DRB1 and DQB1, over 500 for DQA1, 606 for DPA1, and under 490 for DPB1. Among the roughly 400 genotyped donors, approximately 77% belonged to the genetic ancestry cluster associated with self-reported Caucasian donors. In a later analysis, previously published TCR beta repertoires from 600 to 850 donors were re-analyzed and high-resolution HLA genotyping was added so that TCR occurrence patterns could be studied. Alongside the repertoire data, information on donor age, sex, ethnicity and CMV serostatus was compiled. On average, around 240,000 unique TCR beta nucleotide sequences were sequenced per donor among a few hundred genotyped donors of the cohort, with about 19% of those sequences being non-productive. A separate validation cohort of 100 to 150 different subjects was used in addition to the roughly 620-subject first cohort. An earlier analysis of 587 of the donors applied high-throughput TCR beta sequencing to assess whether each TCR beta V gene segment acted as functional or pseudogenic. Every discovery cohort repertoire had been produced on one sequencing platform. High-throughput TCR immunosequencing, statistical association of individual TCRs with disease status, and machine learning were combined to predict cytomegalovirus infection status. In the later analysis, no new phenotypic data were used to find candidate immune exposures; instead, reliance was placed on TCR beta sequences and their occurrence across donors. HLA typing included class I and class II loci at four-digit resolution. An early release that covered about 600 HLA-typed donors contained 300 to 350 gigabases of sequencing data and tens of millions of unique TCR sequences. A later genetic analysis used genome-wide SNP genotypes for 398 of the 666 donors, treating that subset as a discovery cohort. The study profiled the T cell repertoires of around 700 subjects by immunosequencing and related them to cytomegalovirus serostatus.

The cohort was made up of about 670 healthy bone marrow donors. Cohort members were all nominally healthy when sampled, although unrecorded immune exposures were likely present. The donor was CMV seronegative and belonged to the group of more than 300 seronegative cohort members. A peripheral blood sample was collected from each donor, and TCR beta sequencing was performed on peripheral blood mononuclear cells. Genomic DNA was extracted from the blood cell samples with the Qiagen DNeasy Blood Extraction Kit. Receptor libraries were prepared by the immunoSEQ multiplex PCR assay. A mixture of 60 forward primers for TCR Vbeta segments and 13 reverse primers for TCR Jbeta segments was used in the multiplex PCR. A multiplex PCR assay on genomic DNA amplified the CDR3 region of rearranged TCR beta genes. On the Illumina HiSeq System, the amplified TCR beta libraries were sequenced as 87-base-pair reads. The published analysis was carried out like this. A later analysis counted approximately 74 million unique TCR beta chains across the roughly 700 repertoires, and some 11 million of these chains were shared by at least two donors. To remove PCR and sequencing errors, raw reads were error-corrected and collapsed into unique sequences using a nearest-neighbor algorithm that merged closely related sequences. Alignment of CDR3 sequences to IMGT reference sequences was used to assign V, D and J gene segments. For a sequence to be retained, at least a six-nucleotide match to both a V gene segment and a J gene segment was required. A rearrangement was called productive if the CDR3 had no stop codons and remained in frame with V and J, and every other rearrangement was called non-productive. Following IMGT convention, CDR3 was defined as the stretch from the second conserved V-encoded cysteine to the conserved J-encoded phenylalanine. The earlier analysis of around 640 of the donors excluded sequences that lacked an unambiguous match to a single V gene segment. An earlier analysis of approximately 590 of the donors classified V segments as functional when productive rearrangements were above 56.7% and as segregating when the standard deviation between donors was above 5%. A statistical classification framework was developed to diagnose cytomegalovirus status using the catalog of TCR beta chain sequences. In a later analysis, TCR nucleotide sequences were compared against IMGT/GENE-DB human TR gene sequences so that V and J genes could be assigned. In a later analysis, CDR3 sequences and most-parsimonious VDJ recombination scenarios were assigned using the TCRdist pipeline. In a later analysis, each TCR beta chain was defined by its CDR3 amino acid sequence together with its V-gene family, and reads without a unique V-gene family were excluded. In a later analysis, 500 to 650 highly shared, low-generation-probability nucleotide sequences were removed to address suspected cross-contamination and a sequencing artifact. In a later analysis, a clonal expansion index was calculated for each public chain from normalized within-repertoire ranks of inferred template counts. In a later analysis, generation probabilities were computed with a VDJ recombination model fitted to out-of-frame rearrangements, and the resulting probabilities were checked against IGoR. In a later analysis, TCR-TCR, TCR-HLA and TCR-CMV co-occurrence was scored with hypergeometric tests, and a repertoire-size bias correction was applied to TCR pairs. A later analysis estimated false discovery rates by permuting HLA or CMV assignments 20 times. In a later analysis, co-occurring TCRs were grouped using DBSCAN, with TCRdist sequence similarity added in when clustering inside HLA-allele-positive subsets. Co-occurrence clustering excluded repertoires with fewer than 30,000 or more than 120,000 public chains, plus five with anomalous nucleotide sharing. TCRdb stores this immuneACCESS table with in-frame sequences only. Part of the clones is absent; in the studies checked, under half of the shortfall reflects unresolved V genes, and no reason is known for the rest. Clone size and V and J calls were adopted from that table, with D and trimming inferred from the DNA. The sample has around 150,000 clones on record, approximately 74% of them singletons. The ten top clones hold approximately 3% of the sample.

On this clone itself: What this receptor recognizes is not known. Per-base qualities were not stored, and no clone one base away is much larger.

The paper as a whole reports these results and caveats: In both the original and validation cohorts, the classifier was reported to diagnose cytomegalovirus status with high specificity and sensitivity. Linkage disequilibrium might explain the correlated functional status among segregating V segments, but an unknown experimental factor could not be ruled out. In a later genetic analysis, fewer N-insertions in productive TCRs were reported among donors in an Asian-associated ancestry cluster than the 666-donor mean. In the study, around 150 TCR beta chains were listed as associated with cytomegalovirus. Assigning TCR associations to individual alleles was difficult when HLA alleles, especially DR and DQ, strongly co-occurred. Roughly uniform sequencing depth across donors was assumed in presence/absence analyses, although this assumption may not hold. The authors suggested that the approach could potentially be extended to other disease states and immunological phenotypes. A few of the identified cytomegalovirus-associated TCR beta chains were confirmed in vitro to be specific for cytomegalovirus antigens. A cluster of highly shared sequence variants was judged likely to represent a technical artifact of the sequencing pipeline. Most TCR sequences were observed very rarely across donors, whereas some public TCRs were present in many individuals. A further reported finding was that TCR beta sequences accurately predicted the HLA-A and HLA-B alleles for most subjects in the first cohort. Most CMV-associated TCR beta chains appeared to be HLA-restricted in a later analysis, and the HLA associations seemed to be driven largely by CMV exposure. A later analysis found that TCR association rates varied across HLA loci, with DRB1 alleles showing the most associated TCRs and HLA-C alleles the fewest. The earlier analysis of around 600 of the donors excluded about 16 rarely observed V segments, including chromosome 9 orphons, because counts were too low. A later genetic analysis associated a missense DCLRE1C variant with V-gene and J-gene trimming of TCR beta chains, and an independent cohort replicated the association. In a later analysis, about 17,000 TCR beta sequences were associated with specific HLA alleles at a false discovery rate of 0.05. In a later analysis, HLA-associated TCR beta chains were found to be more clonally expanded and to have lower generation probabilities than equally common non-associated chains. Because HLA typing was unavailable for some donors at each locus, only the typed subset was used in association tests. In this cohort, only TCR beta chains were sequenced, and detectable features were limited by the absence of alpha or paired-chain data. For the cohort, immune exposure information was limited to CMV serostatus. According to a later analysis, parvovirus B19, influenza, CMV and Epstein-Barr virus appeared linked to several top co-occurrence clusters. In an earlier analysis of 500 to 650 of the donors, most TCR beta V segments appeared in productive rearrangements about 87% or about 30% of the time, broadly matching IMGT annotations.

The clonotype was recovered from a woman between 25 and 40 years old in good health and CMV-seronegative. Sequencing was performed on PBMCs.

The CDR3 region reads CASSPLDGGSGNTIYF. The DNA reads as follows: TGTGCCAGCTCACCCCTCGACGGCGGGAGTGGAAACACCATATATTTT. The V and J segments used are TRBV18 and TRBJ1-3, with an unclear D gene assignment. Via the germline V gene, CDR1 is KGHSH and CDR2 LQKENI. The CDR3 spans 16 residues, from the cysteine through the phenylalanine. Of the read, only the CDR3 DNA is kept; its 48 bases are in frame from base 1. V sheds 3 bases and J sheds 3 bases, leaving 15 bases between their ends.